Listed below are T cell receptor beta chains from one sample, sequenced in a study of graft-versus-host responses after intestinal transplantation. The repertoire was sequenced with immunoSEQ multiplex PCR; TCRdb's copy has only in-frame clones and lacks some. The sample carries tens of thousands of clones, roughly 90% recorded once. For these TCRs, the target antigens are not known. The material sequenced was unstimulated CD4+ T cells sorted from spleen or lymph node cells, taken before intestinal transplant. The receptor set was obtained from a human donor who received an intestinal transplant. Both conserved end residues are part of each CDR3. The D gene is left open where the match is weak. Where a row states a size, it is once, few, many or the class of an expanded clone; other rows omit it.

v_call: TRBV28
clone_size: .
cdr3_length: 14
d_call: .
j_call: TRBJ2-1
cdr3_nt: TGTGCCAGCAATCCGGGGGTCTCCTACAATGAGCAGTTCTTC
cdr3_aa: CASNPGVSYNEQFF

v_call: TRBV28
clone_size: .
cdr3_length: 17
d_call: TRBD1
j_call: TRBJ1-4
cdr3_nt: TGTGCCAGCAGCCCAAGGGAGGGGGCCCTACTTAATGAAAAACTGTTTTTT
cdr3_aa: CASSPREGALLNEKLFF

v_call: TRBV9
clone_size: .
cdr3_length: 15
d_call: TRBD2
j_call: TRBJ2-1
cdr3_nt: TGTGCCAGCAGCGGTTCGGTTAGCGGGGCCGCTGAGCAGTTCTTC
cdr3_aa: CASSGSVSGAAEQFF

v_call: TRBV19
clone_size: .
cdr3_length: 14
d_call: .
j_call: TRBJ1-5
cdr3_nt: TGTGCCAGTAGTAAACTGACAGAGAATCAGCCCCAGCATTTT
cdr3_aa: CASSKLTENQPQHF

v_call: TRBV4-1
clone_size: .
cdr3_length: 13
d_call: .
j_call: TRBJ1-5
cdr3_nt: TGCGCCAGCAGCCTCGGGCCTTATCAGCCCCAGCATTTT
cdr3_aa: CASSLGPYQPQHF

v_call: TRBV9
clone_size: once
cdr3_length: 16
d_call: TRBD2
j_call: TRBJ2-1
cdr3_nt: TGTGCCAGCAGCGTAGGGAGCGGGAGGGCCGGCAATGAGCAGTTCTTC
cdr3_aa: CASSVGSGRAGNEQFF

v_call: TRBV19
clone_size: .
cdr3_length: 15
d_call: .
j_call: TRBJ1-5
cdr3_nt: TGTGCCAGTAGTGCACAGGGAAATAGCAATCAGCCCCAGCATTTT
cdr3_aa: CASSAQGNSNQPQHF

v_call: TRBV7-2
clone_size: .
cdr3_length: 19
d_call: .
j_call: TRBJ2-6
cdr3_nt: TGTGCCAGCAGCCGGCAACACAGAGACGGACAAAGTCGGGCCAACGTCCTGACTTTC
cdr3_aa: CASSRQHRDGQSRANVLTF

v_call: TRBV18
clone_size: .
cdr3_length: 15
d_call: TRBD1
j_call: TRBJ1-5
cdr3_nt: TGTGCCAGCTCATGGGACAGCGGGAGCAATCAGCCCCAGCATTTT
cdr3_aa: CASSWDSGSNQPQHF

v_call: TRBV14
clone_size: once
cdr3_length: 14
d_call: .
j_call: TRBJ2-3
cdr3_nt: TGTGCCAGCAGCCAAGGGGGCTGGGCAGATACGCAGTATTTT
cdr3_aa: CASSQGGWADTQYF

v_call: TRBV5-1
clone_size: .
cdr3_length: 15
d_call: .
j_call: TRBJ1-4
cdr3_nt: TGCGCCAGCAGGTGGGGAGACGCAACTAATGAAAAACTGTTTTTT
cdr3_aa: CASRWGDATNEKLFF

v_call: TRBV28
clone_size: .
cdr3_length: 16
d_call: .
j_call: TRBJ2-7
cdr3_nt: TGTGCCAGTAGTTCCAGAAAATTACCACAATCCTACGAGCAGTACTTC
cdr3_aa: CASSSRKLPQSYEQYF

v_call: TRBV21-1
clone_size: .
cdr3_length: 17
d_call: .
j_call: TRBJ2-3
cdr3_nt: TGTGCCAGACGGGACCCGCGTACGGCTAGCGGGAGTTATACGCAGTATTTT
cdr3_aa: CARRDPRTASGSYTQYF

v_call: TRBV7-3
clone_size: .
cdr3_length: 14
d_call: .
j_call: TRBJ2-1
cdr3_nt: TGTGCCAGCAGCCCTACAGGCTCCTACAATGAGCAGTTCTTC
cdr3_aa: CASSPTGSYNEQFF

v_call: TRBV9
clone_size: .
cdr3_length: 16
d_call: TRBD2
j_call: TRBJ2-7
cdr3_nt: TGTGCCAGCAGCGTAGCACTAGCGGGTGGCCGGGACGAGCAGTACTTC
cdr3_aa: CASSVALAGGRDEQYF

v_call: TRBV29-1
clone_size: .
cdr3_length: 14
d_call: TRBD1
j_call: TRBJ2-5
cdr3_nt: TGCAGCGTTGGATCCAGCCAGGGGGCTGGGGAGCAGTACTTC
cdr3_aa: CSVGSSQGAGEQYF

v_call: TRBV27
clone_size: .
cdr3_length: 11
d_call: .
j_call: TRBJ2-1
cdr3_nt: TGTGCCAGCAGTTTGCGGAATGAGCAGTTCTTC
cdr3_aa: CASSLRNEQFF

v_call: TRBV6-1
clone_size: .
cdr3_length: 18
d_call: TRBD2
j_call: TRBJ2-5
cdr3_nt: TGTGCCAGCAGTGAAGCGGCGGGAGGGTTATTAATACAAGAGACCCAGTACTTC
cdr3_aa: CASSEAAGGLLIQETQYF

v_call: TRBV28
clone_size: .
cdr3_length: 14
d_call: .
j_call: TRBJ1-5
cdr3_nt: TGTGCCAGCGGCCCGGGGGGGAGGAATCAGCCCCAGCATTTT
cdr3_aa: CASGPGGRNQPQHF

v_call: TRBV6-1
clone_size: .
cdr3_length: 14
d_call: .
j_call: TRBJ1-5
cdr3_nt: TGTGCCAGCAGCCCTCGGGCGATCAATCAGCCCCAGCATTTT
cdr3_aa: CASSPRAINQPQHF

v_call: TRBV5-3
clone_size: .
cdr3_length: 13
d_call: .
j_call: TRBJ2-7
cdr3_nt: TGTGCCAGAAGTCCGGACAGTTCCTACGAGCAGTACTTC
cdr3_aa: CARSPDSSYEQYF

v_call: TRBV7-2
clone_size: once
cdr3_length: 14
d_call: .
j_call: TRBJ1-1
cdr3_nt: TGTGCCAGCAGCTTATGGGGGGGACGGACTGAAGCTTTCTTT
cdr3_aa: CASSLWGGRTEAFF

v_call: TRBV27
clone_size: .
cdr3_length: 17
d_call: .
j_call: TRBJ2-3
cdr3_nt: TGTGCCAGCAGTTTGGCAAATCCCTGGGACAGCACAGATACGCAGTATTTT
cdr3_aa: CASSLANPWDSTDTQYF

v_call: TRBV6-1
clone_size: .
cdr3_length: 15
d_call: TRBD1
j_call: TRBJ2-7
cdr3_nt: TGTGCCAGCAGTGAGATGACAGGGGGCGACTACGAGCAGTACTTC
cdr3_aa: CASSEMTGGDYEQYF

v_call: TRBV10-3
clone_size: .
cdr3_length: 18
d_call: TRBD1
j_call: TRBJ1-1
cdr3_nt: TGTGCCATCAGACACCCGTCGGGACAGCGAAGCATGAACACTGAAGCTTTCTTT
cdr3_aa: CAIRHPSGQRSMNTEAFF

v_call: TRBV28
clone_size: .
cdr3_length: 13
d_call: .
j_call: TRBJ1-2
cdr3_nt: TGTGCCAGCAGTTTGACAGGAAACTATGGCTACACCTTC
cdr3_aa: CASSLTGNYGYTF

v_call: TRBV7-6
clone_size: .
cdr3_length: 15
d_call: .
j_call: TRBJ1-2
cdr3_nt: TGTGCCAGCAGTCCAATCCGAGGGGTTAACTATGGCTACACCTTC
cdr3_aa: CASSPIRGVNYGYTF

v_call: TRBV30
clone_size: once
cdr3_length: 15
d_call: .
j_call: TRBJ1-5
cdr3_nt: TGTGCCTTAGCCACCCAGGTGATTAGGAATCAGCCCCAGCATTTT
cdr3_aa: CALATQVIRNQPQHF